The rows below give T cell receptor beta chains drawn from one sample of a study of graft-versus-host responses after intestinal transplantation. The method was immunoSEQ multiplex PCR; TCRdb's version includes in-frame clones alone and lacks a portion of them. The sample has approximately 50,000 clones, about four fifths seen once. These receptors lack a known antigen. Sample: unstimulated CD4+ T cells sorted from spleen or lymph node cells, taken before transplant. Receptors were obtained from a human donor who was the organ donor for an intestinal transplant. Both conserved end residues are part of each CDR3. D genes are given only for firm matches. Rows may omit the clone size; those that give it use once, few, many or a size class.

clone_size j_call d_call v_call cdr3_nt cdr3_aa
- TRBJ2-7 TRBD1 TRBV5-5 TGTGCCAGCAGCCTGGAGGCCGGGACAGGGGGCTTCGAGCAGTACTTC CASSLEAGTGGFEQYF
- TRBJ2-7 TRBD2 TRBV11-2 TGTGCCAGCAGCTTAGCGGGGGGAAGTATACCACTTTACGAGCAGTACTTC CASSLAGGSIPLYEQYF
- TRBJ2-6 - TRBV18 TGTGCCAGCTCACCAGGGGGCCCCTTCTCTGGGGCCAACGTCCTGACTTTC CASSPGGPFSGANVLTF
- TRBJ1-1 - TRBV6-1 TGTGCCAGCACCGAGAGGGGGAACACTGAAGCTTTCTTT CASTERGNTEAFF
- TRBJ2-3 TRBD2 TRBV19 TGTGCCAGTAGTATAGCGGGGGGGCCAGATACGCAGTATTTT CASSIAGGPDTQYF
- TRBJ2-7 TRBD1 TRBV7-3 TGTGCCAGCAGCTTACTGGACAGGGGGTTCTACTACGAGCAGTACTTC CASSLLDRGFYYEQYF
- TRBJ2-1 - TRBV25-1 TGTGCCAGCGCTCGACACAATGAGCAGTTCTTC CASARHNEQFF
- TRBJ1-2 - TRBV9 TGTGCCAGCAGCGTAGACGTCGGGGCCTTTTCGGGCAGTGGCTACACCTTC CASSVDVGAFSGSGYTF
- TRBJ2-3 TRBD2 TRBV5-1 TGCGCCAGCAGGGGCGGGGGGGTTGGGGGAGATACGCAGTATTTT CASRGGGVGGDTQYF
- TRBJ2-7 TRBD2 TRBV25-1 TGTGCCAGCAGCGTGCCTAGCGGGAGGGAATACGAGCAGTACTTC CASSVPSGREYEQYF
- TRBJ2-7 - TRBV2 TGTGCCAGCAGATCGGGGGAGGCCTCCTACGAGCAGTACTTC CASRSGEASYEQYF
- TRBJ2-3 - TRBV6-6 TGTGCCAGCAGCCAATCCTGGCTCACAGATACGCAGTATTTT CASSQSWLTDTQYF
- TRBJ1-2 TRBD1 TRBV7-2 TGTGCCAGCAGCCAGGGGACAGGGAAAAATAGCTATGGCTACACCTTC CASSQGTGKNSYGYTF
- TRBJ1-2 TRBD1 TRBV7-9 TGTGCCAGCAGCGCAGGGGGCTATGGCTACACCTTC CASSAGGYGYTF
- TRBJ1-1 - TRBV4-1 TGCGCCAGCAGCCAAGAGGTTTTCGGGGGGCTGAACACTGAAGCTTTCTTT CASSQEVFGGLNTEAFF
- TRBJ2-5 - TRBV19 TGTGCCAGTAGCATTTCAGGGGTTCCAGAGACCCAGTACTTC CASSISGVPETQYF
- TRBJ1-1 - TRBV9 TGTGCCAGCAGCGTAGGGGTCACAGGGATGGCTGAAGCTTTCTTT CASSVGVTGMAEAFF
- TRBJ1-2 TRBD1 TRBV19 TGTGCCAGTAGTATAGTGAACCTAAGGACAGGGGAAGTTAACTATGGCTACACCTTC CASSIVNLRTGEVNYGYTF
- TRBJ2-3 - TRBV5-1 TGCGCCAGCAGCCGGACAGACACAGATACGCAGTATTTT CASSRTDTDTQYF
few TRBJ1-2 - TRBV6-6 TGTGCCAGCAGTTACCCGACCGGCGACTATGGCTACACCTTC CASSYPTGDYGYTF
- TRBJ1-5 - TRBV2 TGTGCCAGCAGTCGGACAGATTTGAGCAATCAGCCCCAGCATTTT CASSRTDLSNQPQHF
few TRBJ1-1 TRBD1 TRBV5-6 TGTGCCAGCAGCTTGGGCCCCAACAGGGGGCGGACTGAAGCTTTCTTT CASSLGPNRGRTEAFF
- TRBJ2-5 TRBD2 TRBV9 TGTGCCAGCAGCAAGAGGACAGCGGGGGGCCAAGAGACCCAGTACTTC CASSKRTAGGQETQYF
- TRBJ1-1 - TRBV21-1 TGTGCCAGCAGCAAATACGGATTTTGGGGCACTGAAGCTTTCTTT CASSKYGFWGTEAFF
- TRBJ2-7 - TRBV19 TGTGCCAGTAGTATAGACTTTCCAGGGGCCGGGACAACCTACGAGCAGTACTTC CASSIDFPGAGTTYEQYF
- TRBJ1-2 TRBD1 TRBV15 TGTGCCACCAGCAGAGATCTAGGGACAGGGGGCGGATTGGGTTATGGCTACACCTTC CATSRDLGTGGGLGYGYTF
- TRBJ2-6 - TRBV18 TGTGCCAGCTCCCGGACAGTTGCTAGACTCTCTGGGGCCAACGTCCTGACTTTC CASSRTVARLSGANVLTF
- TRBJ2-2 - TRBV9 TGTGCCAGCAGCCCCCCGGGGGGGGAGCTGTTTTTT CASSPPGGELFF
- TRBJ1-2 - TRBV5-1 TGCGCCAGCAGGCCGACAAACAACTATGGCTACACCTTC CASRPTNNYGYTF
- TRBJ2-3 TRBD2 TRBV6-5 TGTGCCAGCAGAAGACTAGCGGGCACCACAGATACGCAGTATTTT CASRRLAGTTDTQYF
- TRBJ2-3 - TRBV9 TGTGCCAGCAGCGTAGGGACGGCTGGACGGGGGTACACAGATACGCAGTATTTT CASSVGTAGRGYTDTQYF
- TRBJ2-3 TRBD2 TRBV10-2 TGCGCCAGCAGGACTAGCGGGACAGATACGCAGTATTTT CASRTSGTDTQYF
- TRBJ1-1 - TRBV21-1 TGTGCCAGCTGCCCCGGGACAGGGGGTGTGGTGAACACTGAAGCTTTCTTT CASCPGTGGVVNTEAFF
- TRBJ2-4 - TRBV7-9 TGTGCCAGCAGCTTAAGTGAGCCGAACATTCAGTACTTC CASSLSEPNIQYF
- TRBJ2-3 TRBD2 TRBV27 TGTGCCAGCAGTTCGGGACTAAGCACAGATACGCAGTATTTT CASSSGLSTDTQYF
- TRBJ2-3 TRBD2 TRBV4-3 TGCGCCAGCAGCCATACACTAGCGGGGGGCTCCACAGATACGCAGTATTTT CASSHTLAGGSTDTQYF
- TRBJ1-1 TRBD1 TRBV7-8 TGTGCCAGCAGCTCCCGACAGGGGGGGAACACTGAAGCTTTCTTT CASSSRQGGNTEAFF
- TRBJ2-7 - TRBV30 TGTGCCTGGAGTGTAGACTACGAGCAGTACTTC CAWSVDYEQYF
- TRBJ2-3 - TRBV25-1 TGTGCCAGCAGTCTAGGGGGGGTTAGCACAGATACGCAGTATTTT CASSLGGVSTDTQYF
- TRBJ2-3 TRBD2 TRBV7-2 TGTGCCAGCAGTCCCCTAGCGGGGGGAGGAGATACGCAGTATTTT CASSPLAGGGDTQYF